This T cell receptor beta chain was identified during a study of breast tumors, draining lymph nodes, adjacent tissues. General observations from the study: Tumor T cell lymph node origin was a supported hypothesis, not proven. Data fit most tumor T cells coming from lymph node, expanding in tumor. Compared with lymph nodes, tumors were less diverse; compared with nontumor tissue, more.

One entry per CDR3 protein, called by TCRdb with MiXCR from the multiplex PCR reads. The sample includes around 25,000 distinct CDR3 sequences, roughly 20% of them seen just once. Many counts were recorded for this clonotype. Its specificity is unknown. This clonotype was obtained from a female donor with breast cancer. Some clones in this sample may be carry-over from other donors' samples. Sequencing input: breast tumor tissue.

CDR3: CASSQDFPSTDTQYF. Here the CDR3 DNA reads TGTGCCAGCAGCCAAGATTTTCCGAGCACAGATACGCAGTATTTT. This chain uses TRBV4-2 with TRBJ2-3; no clear D gene. The V end lost 0 bases, the J end lost 0 bases, and 7 bases lay between the germline ends. The CDR3 runs 15 residues. CDR1 and CDR2 (germline): LGHNA, YNFKEQ.